The 17 T cell receptor beta chains given below trace back to one sample, sequenced in a study of identical twins. TCRdb itself ran the 5' RACE reads through MiXCR, one entry per CDR3 protein. The sample records about 390,000 distinct CDR3 sequences, 7% to 9.5% being singletons. The specimen sequenced was naive T cells sorted from blood. The receptors come from a woman in her 50s in good health.

The sample holds many counts of this clonotype. The chain carries TRBV2 and TRBJ1-2; D is unclear. Germline loops: CDR1 SNHLY, CDR2 FYNNEI. Trimming stripped 4 bases from V and 6 bases from J, with 9 bases between. The CDR3 length is 12 residues. The chain's CDR3 is CASSVAQHGYTF. In DNA, the CDR3 is TGTGCCAGCAGTGTCGCACAGCATGGCTACACCTTC.

This clonotype appeared a few times. The chain uses TRBV12-5 and TRBJ2-5; the match to TRBD2 covers 10 bases. J was trimmed by 4 bases and V by 6 bases; bases with no gene match: 5. The CDR3 contains 14 residues. Germline CDR1 reads LGHNT; CDR2 reads FRNRAP. CDR3: CASGRGLASETQYF. CDR3 DNA: TGTGCTAGTGGCCGGGGACTAGCGTCAGAGACCCAGTACTTC.

The genes are TRBV10-3 and TRBJ2-2; D is uncertain. V was cut by 6 bases and J by 0 bases, with 8 bases left in between. CDR1 and CDR2 (germline): ENHRY, SYGVKD. The CDR3 has 14 amino acids. CDR3 nucleotides: TGTGCCATCAGCAGGCCGCCGAACACCGGGGAGCTGTTTTTT. Translation gives CAISRPPNTGELFF.

In this sample, this clonotype turned up many times. V usage is TRBV5-1 and J usage is TRBJ2-1; D is unresolved. V was clipped by 2 bases and J by 5 bases, with 17 bases between them. CDR1 and CDR2 from the germline V gene are SGHRS and YFSETQ. This CDR3 comprises 16 residues. The CDR3 DNA reads TGCGCCAGCAGCTTCCGGGTGGGTTCGAGAAACAATGAGCAGTTCTTC. Amino acids: CASSFRVGSRNNEQFF. The variable domain in full, completed from reference TRBV5-1 and TRBJ2-1, reads KAGVTQTPRYLIKTRGQQVTLSCSPISGHRSVSWYQQTPGQGLQFLFEYFSETQRNKGNFPGRFSGRQFSNSRSEMNVSTLELGDSALYLCASSFRVGSRNNEQFFGPGTRLTVL.

In this sample, this clonotype turned up a few times. The rearrangement joins TRBV25-1 to TRBJ2-2; D unclear. Germline V CDR1 and CDR2: MGHDK, SYGVNS. The length of the CDR3 is 14 residues. V dropped 6 bases and J dropped 0 bases, with 8 bases sitting between them. The chain's CDR3 is CASSRQPNTGELFF. The CDR3 DNA reads TGTGCCAGCAGCAGGCAGCCGAACACCGGGGAGCTGTTTTTT.

This clonotype has ten or more counts. The chain has TRBV5-5 and TRBJ2-7; 10 positions agree with TRBD1. V trimming: 4 bases; J trimming: 5 bases; junction bases outside the gene matches: 6. In germline, CDR1 is SGHKS, CDR2 YYEKEE (reference sequence). The CDR3 is made up of 14 amino acids. CDR3 sequence (DNA): TGTGCCAGCAGCGTGGGACAGGGGAGGGACGAGCAGTACGTC. It encodes CASSVGQGRDEQYV.

V and J are TRBV20-1 and TRBJ2-6; D is perhaps TRBD2 (6 bases). V was trimmed by 3 bases and J by 0 bases, leaving 15 bases between them. Germline V CDR1 and CDR2: DFQATT, SNEGSKA (reference sequence). The CDR3 length is 17 residues. The CDR3 DNA follows: TGCAGTGCTAGCCCAGGGAGGTTTGGCTCTGGGGCCAACGTCCTGACTTTC. Translating gives CSASPGRFGSGANVLTF.

The genes are TRBV27 and TRBJ2-7; 8 bases match TRBD2. The germline gives CDR1 MNHEY, CDR2 SMNVEV (reference sequence). The J segment lost 0 bases and the V segment lost 3 bases, leaving 1 base of the junction unmatched. The CDR3 runs to 14 residues. The chain's CDR3 is CASSFREGSYEQYF. CDR3 sequence (DNA): TGTGCCAGCAGTTTTCGGGAGGGCTCCTACGAGCAGTACTTC.

The sample holds many counts of this clonotype. The rearrangement joins TRBV13 to TRBJ2-1; the D gene is possibly TRBD2 (6 bases). Trimming removed 4 bases from V and 5 bases from J, with 9 bases in between. The CDR3 length is 13 residues. The germline CDR1 and CDR2 sequences are PRHDT and FYEKMQ (reference sequence). CDR3 protein: CASSWGLDNEQFF. For the CDR3, the DNA is TGTGCCAGCAGCTGGGGACTTGACAATGAGCAGTTCTTC.

This clonotype was detected a few times. V gene TRBV7-9 combines with J gene TRBJ2-7, with D possibly TRBD1 on 7 matching bases. The CDR3 contains 16 residues. Looked up from germline, CDR1 is SEHNR and CDR2 is FQNEAQ (reference sequence). V was clipped by 2 bases and J by 4 bases, with 18 bases between them. The CDR3 nucleotides are TGTGCCAGCAGCTTACGGAGGGACAGACCAAGGTACGAGCAGTACGTC. Translating it yields CASSLRRDRPRYEQYV.

This clonotype has a handful of counts. The genes are TRBV9 and TRBJ2-3, with TRBD1 as a possible D gene (6 bases). The length of the CDR3 is 15 residues. The V gene's germline CDR1 is SGDLS and CDR2 YYNGEE. V shed 2 bases and J shed 4 bases, with 14 bases lying between them. For the CDR3, the DNA is TGTGCCAGCAGCGTGGGGGCCACAAGCGCAGATACGCAGTATTTT. This codes for CASSVGATSADTQYF. Variable domain in full (rest from reference TRBV9 and TRBJ2-3): DSGVTQTPKHLITATGQRVTLRCSPRSGDLSVYWYQQSLDQGLQFLIQYYNGEERAKGNILERFSAQQFPDLHSELNLSSLELGDSALYFCASSVGATSADTQYFGPGTRLTVL.

The J gene is TRBJ1-1, the V gene TRBV11-2, with a weak D call TRBD1 (6 bases). The CDR3 contains 15 residues. Germline V lookup: CDR1 SGHAT, CDR2 FQNNGV. V was pared by 6 bases and J by 3 bases, with 17 bases between. CDR3 nucleotide sequence: TGTGCCAGCAGACAATGGGGGACAACCTACACTGAAGCTTTCTTT. Amino acids: CASRQWGTTYTEAFF.

This clonotype was seen only a few times. This chain links TRBV20-1 with TRBJ2-7; maybe TRBD1 (6 bases). Trimming cost V 3 bases and J 1 base, with 10 bases left between them. This CDR3 has 13 residues. CDR1 is DFQATT and CDR2 is SNEGSKA in the germline V gene (reference sequence). The CDR3 reads CSASRQGSYEQYV. CDR3 sequence (DNA): TGCAGTGCTAGCCGGCAGGGGTCCTACGAGCAGTACGTC.

The J gene is TRBJ2-5, the V gene TRBV7-2; D ambiguous. The CDR3 has 13 amino acids. Germline CDR1 reads SGHTA; CDR2 reads FQGNSA. Trimming took off 5 bases at V and 6 bases at J, with 13 bases between the two ends. Here the CDR3 DNA reads TGTGCCAGCAGCCCAAAGCCGGCACAGACCCAGTACTTC. Translating gives CASSPKPAQTQYF.

This clonotype was detected a few times. This sequence joins TRBV6-5 and TRBJ2-5; TRBD1 matches at 10 bases. V was pared by 6 bases and J by 5 bases, with 9 bases of the junction left unmatched. This CDR3 is 15 amino acids long. Germline CDR1 and CDR2: MNHEY and SVGAGI. CDR3 sequence: CASSRRTGGGETQYF. The CDR3, as DNA: TGTGCCAGCAGCCGTCGGACAGGGGGTGGCGAGACCCAGTACTTC.

This clonotype was seen more than once but under ten times. The chain combines TRBV30 with TRBJ2-1, with D possibly matching TRBD1 (5 bases). This CDR3 contains 12 residues. CDR1 and CDR2 from the germline V gene are GTSNPN and SVGIG (reference sequence). V was shortened by 0 bases and J by 13 bases, with 13 bases between the two germline ends. The CDR3, as DNA: TGTGCCTGGAGTGTAGGGGAAGAGGTACAGTTCTTC. This sequence encodes CAWSVGEEVQFF.

The rearrangement links TRBV14 to TRBJ2-5; D gene unclear. Germline CDR1 and CDR2: SGHDN and FVKESK. Between the trimmed V and J ends, which lost 0 bases and 1 base, there was a span of 6 bases. The length of the CDR3 is 14 residues. The CDR3 DNA sequence: TGTGCCAGCAGCCAAGACGACCCCCAAGAGACCCAGTACTTC. Encoded protein: CASSQDDPQETQYF.